Shown below are 19 T cell receptor beta chains from a single sample sequenced in a study of cytomegalovirus exposure and HLA in healthy donors. PCR employed 60 Vbeta and 13 Jbeta primers. Measured with immunoSEQ multiplex PCR; TCRdb has only the in-frame clones, and not every one. The profile covers around 120,000 clones, with about three quarters appearing a single time and approximately 8.2% taken by the ten largest. The material sequenced was PBMCs. The origin of the receptors is a woman in her thirties or forties in good health and CMV-seropositive.

The J gene is TRBJ2-2, the V gene TRBV5-1; 9 bases align to TRBD1. Germline assignment: CDR1 SGHRS and CDR2 YFSETQ. The CDR3 has 13 residues. Trimming at V came to 4 bases and at J to 6 bases, leaving 1 base not matched to a gene. The CDR3 here is CASSRDRAGELFF. CDR3 DNA sequence: TGCGCCAGCAGCCGGGACAGGGCCGGGGAGCTGTTTTTT.

This clone has just one count. The gene calls are TRBV29-1 and TRBJ2-5; TRBD2 is a possible D gene (6 bases). V was pared by 7 bases and J by 2 bases, with 11 bases between. This CDR3 has 12 amino acids. The V gene's germline CDR1 is SQVTM and CDR2 ANQGSEA. The CDR3 DNA reads TGCAGCGCAGGCGGACTACAAGAGACCCAGTACTTC. Residues: CSAGGLQETQYF.

This chain joins TRBV9 and TRBJ2-2; tentatively, D is TRBD1 (6 bases). CDR1 and CDR2 (germline): SGDLS, YYNGEE. The CDR3 runs 16 residues. V lost 6 bases to trimming and J lost 6 bases, with 21 bases between them. CDR3 DNA: TGTGCCAGCACCGCCTCCGGGACACCTCAAGCCGGGGAGCTGTTTTTT. Translation: CASTASGTPQAGELFF.

The V and J genes are TRBV23-1 and TRBJ2-3; 7 bases match TRBD1. TRBV23-1 is an open reading frame whose function is uncertain. The junction had 5 bases not matched to a gene; V was cut back by 0 bases and J by 2 bases. The CDR3 spans 16 residues. The CDR3 sequence is CASSQSRTGDTDTQYF. For the CDR3, the DNA is TGCGCCAGCAGTCAATCCCGGACAGGCGACACAGATACGCAGTATTTT.

The chain couples TRBV2 to TRBJ1-2; the D is unclear. The V gene's germline CDR1 is SNHLY and CDR2 FYNNEI. The CDR3 runs 14 residues. Trimming took off 7 bases at V and 0 bases at J, with 12 bases between the two ends. The CDR3 coding sequence is TGTGCCAGCATCATGTACGGAGCTAACTATGGCTACACCTTC. This gives the protein CASIMYGANYGYTF.

V gene TRBV7-9 combines with J gene TRBJ2-5; no definite D call. The CDR3 length is 12 residues. V was pared by 5 bases and J by 5 bases, with 9 bases between. Germline CDR1 SEHNR, CDR2 FQNEAQ (reference sequence). DNA for the CDR3: TGTGCCAGCAGCCGGGTATCGGAGACCCAGTACTTC. Translating gives CASSRVSETQYF. Using reference TRBV7-9 and TRBJ2-5 for the parts outside the CDR3, the full variable domain is DTGVSQNPRHKITKRGQNVTFRCDPISEHNRLYWYRQTLGQGPEFLTYFQNEAQLEKSRLLSDRFSAERPKGSFSTLEIQRTEQGDSAMYLCASSRVSETQYFGPGTRLLVL.

V usage is TRBV5-4 and J usage is TRBJ1-2, with 10 bases fitting TRBD1. There are 16 residues in the CDR3. The ends lost 4 bases at V and 5 bases at J; junction bases unmatched: 11. Germline loops: CDR1 SGHNT, CDR2 YYREEE (reference sequence). In DNA form, the CDR3 reads TGTGCCAGCAGCCCGAGGGACAGGGGCTCCTCTTATGGCTACACCTTC. Amino acids: CASSPRDRGSSYGYTF.

This chain uses TRBV2 with TRBJ2-3; TRBD2 aligns across 13 bases. CDR1 and CDR2 from the germline V gene are SNHLY and FYNNEI. The CDR3 covers 18 residues. V lost 6 bases to trimming and J lost 2 bases; unmatched junction nucleotides: 11. CDR3 residues: CASRDNSGLAGDTDTQYF. The CDR3 region has the DNA TGTGCCAGCAGAGATAATAGCGGACTAGCGGGGGACACAGATACGCAGTATTTT.

Turning to this clone: Other DNA sequences of this sample code for an identical CDR3. In DNA, the CDR3 is TGCGCCAGCAGCCAAACACCAGGCGGGGAGCTGTTTTTT. Amino acids: CASSQTPGGELFF. The gene calls are TRBV4-1 and TRBJ2-2; D is unclear. Germline lookup yields CDR1 MGHRA and CDR2 YSYEKL. This CDR3 region has 13 residues. V shed 2 bases and J shed 7 bases, with 8 bases lying between them.

This rearrangement joins TRBV12-5 to TRBJ1-1; no clear D. Looked up from germline, CDR1 is LGHNT and CDR2 is FRNRAP. V lost 7 bases to trimming and J lost 0 bases, with 9 bases between them. This CDR3 comprises 13 residues. The CDR3 bases are TGTGCTAGTGACCGCGAATTGAACACTGAAGCTTTCTTT. Its translation is CASDRELNTEAFF.

This rearrangement joins TRBV18 to TRBJ1-2; D is ambiguous. V gave up 6 bases and J gave up 4 bases, with 21 bases separating them. CDR1 is KGHSH, CDR2 LQKENI, per germline. The CDR3 loop spans 16 amino acids. CDR3 region: CASSPATGARIYGYTF. CDR3 nucleotide sequence: TGTGCCAGCTCGCCAGCGACCGGCGCGCGGATCTATGGCTACACCTTC.

This rearrangement joins TRBV7-6 to TRBJ2-7, with TRBD1 matching over 10 bases. The CDR3 has 14 residues. Looked up from germline, CDR1 is SGHVS and CDR2 is FNYEAQ. With V trimmed by 6 bases and J by 3 bases, 5 bases remained unmatched. CDR3 sequence reads: CASSTGTGDYEQYF. The DNA for the CDR3 is TGTGCCAGCAGTACCGGGACAGGGGACTACGAGCAGTACTTC.

V gene TRBV18 combines with J gene TRBJ2-1, with 11 bases lining up with TRBD1. This CDR3 has 15 amino acids. CDR1 is KGHSH and CDR2 is LQKENI in the germline V gene. Trimming removed 6 bases from V and 4 bases from J; junction bases left unmatched: 5. The CDR3 DNA reads as TGTGCCAGCTCCCAGGACAGGGGGCCATACAATGAGCAGTTCTTC. Its protein product is CASSQDRGPYNEQFF.

The genes are TRBV27 and TRBJ1-5; TRBD1 matches at 9 bases. Trimming cost V 8 bases and J 5 bases; bases outside gene matches: 7. Germline V gene data show CDR1 as MNHEY and CDR2 as SMNVEV (reference sequence). This CDR3 has 14 residues. The CDR3 DNA follows: TGTGCCAGCCGCGGACAGGGGTTGTATCAGCCCCAGCATTTT. Translated, it gives CASRGQGLYQPQHF.

This chain uses TRBV7-6 with TRBJ1-1; D remains ambiguous. The germline gives CDR1 SGHVS, CDR2 FNYEAQ. V was shortened by 2 bases and J by 6 bases, with 19 bases between the two germline ends. This CDR3 is built from 16 residues. CDR3 nucleotides: TGTGCCAGCAGCTTATACCCCTTAGGGAGGGTGGCTGAAGCTTTCTTT. Translated, it gives CASSLYPLGRVAEAFF. Together with reference TRBV7-6 and TRBJ1-1, the CDR3 gives the full variable domain: GAGVSQSPRYKVTKRGQDVALRCDPISGHVSLYWYRQALGQGPEFLTYFNYEAQQDKSGLPNDRFSAERPEGSISTLTIQRTEQRDSAMYRCASSLYPLGRVAEAFFGQGTRLTVV.

The chain combines TRBV6-5 with TRBJ2-5; possible D gene TRBD2, 6 bases. Deletions cut 2 bases from V and 6 bases from J, with 13 bases between. Germline V gene lookup returns CDR1 MNHEY and CDR2 SVGAGI. The CDR3 contains 14 residues. The CDR3 DNA reads TGTGCCAGCAGTTACCAGGCGGGGTGTAAGACCCAGTACTTC. This gives the protein CASSYQAGCKTQYF.

This clone was counted only a few times. The V call is TRBV4-3, the J call TRBJ2-1; D is possibly TRBD2 (5 bases). Trimming removed 1 base from V and 10 bases from J, with 11 bases in between. CDR1 and CDR2 (germline): LGHNA, YSLEER. This CDR3 has 13 residues. The CDR3 DNA follows: TGCGCCAGCAGCCAAGGCTCTAGCAACGAGCAGTTCTTC. Its protein is CASSQGSSNEQFF.

The chain carries TRBV20-1 and TRBJ1-2, with 8 bases lining up with TRBD1. In germline, CDR1 is DFQATT, CDR2 SNEGSKA (reference sequence). The CDR3 is 11 residues long. CDR3 amino acids: CIPGQGSGYTF. The CDR3 DNA sequence: TGCATCCCCGGACAGGGAAGTGGCTACACCTTC.

The V call is TRBV11-3, the J call TRBJ2-3; 11 nucleotides line up with TRBD2. The CDR3 is 18 residues long. V shed 1 base, J shed 4 bases, and the junction held 10 bases outside the gene matches. Germline lookup yields CDR1 SGHNT and CDR2 YENEEA. CDR3: CASSLVLAGGFVSDTQYF. CDR3 DNA sequence: TGTGCCAGCAGCTTAGTTCTAGCGGGGGGCTTCGTTTCAGATACGCAGTATTTT.